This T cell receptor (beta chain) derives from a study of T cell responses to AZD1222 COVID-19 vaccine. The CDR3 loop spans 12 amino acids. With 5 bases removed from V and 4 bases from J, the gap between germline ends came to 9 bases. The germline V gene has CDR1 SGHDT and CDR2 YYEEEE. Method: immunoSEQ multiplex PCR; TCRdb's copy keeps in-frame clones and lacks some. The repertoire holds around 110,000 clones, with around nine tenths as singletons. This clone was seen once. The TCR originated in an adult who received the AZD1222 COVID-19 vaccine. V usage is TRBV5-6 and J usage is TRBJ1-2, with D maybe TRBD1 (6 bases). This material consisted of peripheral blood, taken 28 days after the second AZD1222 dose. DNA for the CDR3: TGTGCCAGCAGTTTACAGGGCTATGGCTACACCTTC. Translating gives CASSLQGYGYTF.